Described below is a single TCR beta chain sequence and its context. This sample was included in a study of blood T cell repertoires in COVID-19. For the study at large: The study drew acute and convalescent COVID-19 samples from the United States, Italy and Spain. PBMCs, B-cell-depleted T cells, or T cells were the source of the cDNA or gDNA that made up the material.

V gave up 5 bases and J gave up 1 base; unmatched junction bases: 15. Germline V gene sequence: CDR1 SQVTM, CDR2 ANQGSEA. There are 18 residues in the CDR3. Original data processing: From reference gene primer amplification, estimates of nucleated cell counts were derived. The assay was immunoSEQ multiplex PCR, and TCRdb's table has in-frame clones only and misses some. V and J calls and clone size follow that table, whereas D and trimming were derived from the DNA. Among some 97,000 clones listed, 90% to 95% were seen once. The clonotype was recovered from a man aged 45-60 years with active COVID-19. The sample consisted of peripheral blood. The chain links TRBV29-1 to TRBJ2-1, with 9 bases matching TRBD1. CDR3 sequence (DNA): TGCAGCGTTAATGTGGGACAGGGTATCCTTGGGTCCTACAATGAGCAGTTCTTC. Translating gives CSVNVGQGILGSYNEQFF.